The source of this T cell receptor (beta chain) is a study of blood T cell repertoires in COVID-19. The wider study: Sample material is recorded as cDNA or gDNA derived from T cells, B-cell-depleted T cells, or PBMCs.

In the authors' methods: The assay estimated nucleated cells by amplifying reference gene primers. Assay used: immunoSEQ multiplex PCR; TCRdb lists only in-frame clones, some missing. V and J calls and clone size are as listed in that table; D and trimming were resolved from the DNA. Of about 150,000 clones in the sample, almost 80% were seen once. The V end was cut by 1 base, the J end by 3 bases, with 7 bases between. The length of the CDR3 is 13 residues. Germline loops: CDR1 SEHNR, CDR2 FQNEAQ (reference sequence). This chain connects TRBV7-9 to TRBJ2-7; D remains unclear. The source material was peripheral blood. This TCR derives from a man in his fifties with active or convalescent COVID-19. The CDR3 region is CASSLDVSYEQYF. DNA of the CDR3: TGTGCCAGCAGCTTAGATGTGAGCTACGAGCAGTACTTC.